This T cell receptor (beta chain) was sequenced for a study of blood T cell repertoires in COVID-19 (dated by TCRdb to 2020 to 2022). Regarding the research as a whole: Samples from collaborators originated in the United States, Italy and Spain and spanned both the acute and convalescent phases of COVID-19. Where HLA class I and class II types were available, the types were taken from metadata supplied by the sample provider, not from assay-based typing. The repertoires were made available in a free public database intended to serve as a resource for research on the immune response to SARS-CoV-2. Sample metadata almost always included a de-identified subject ID, COVID-19 status, age in years and sex. Samples were obtained from the ongoing ImmuneRACE study (first 160 participants) and from 1,000 to 1,500 subjects provided by 6 global collaborators. Subjects who had been exposed to COVID-19, were actively infected with it, or had recovered from it provided the deeply sampled blood TCRbeta repertoires that made up the dataset. The prospective study material was composed of cDNA or gDNA derived from T cells, B-cell-depleted T cells, or PBMCs. Beyond this particular receptor, the publication reports: The amount of clinical and demographic metadata varied by source and participant and was provided uncurated.

TCRbeta CDR3 regions were amplified from genomic DNA by means of the immunoSEQ Assay, a bias-controlled multiplex PCR. The paper's processing steps were these. The number of nucleated cells in each sample was estimated from the amplification of reference gene primers within the assay. To quantify the absolute abundance of each unique TCRbeta CDR3 rearrangement, sequence reads were collapsed and filtered. For each sample, productive Simpson clonality was calculated by taking the square root of Simpson's diversity index across productive rearrangements. This is the immuneACCESS table as TCRdb keeps it, with only in-frame sequences that have V and J called. A part of the clones is gone; compared with another copy, unresolved V genes explain less than half, and the rest is unexplained. The D gene and trimming were derived from the DNA, and the V and J assignments and clone size from that table. The sample records 160,000 or so clones, approximately 91% of which are singletons. The top ten clones comprise about 2.5% of the sample.

The CDR3 goes from the cysteine to the phenylalanine over 16 residues. This entry keeps only the CDR3 DNA: 48 bases, framed from base 1. Cut back by 0 bases and 7 bases, the V and J ends lie 18 bases apart. The germline V gene yields MGHRA for CDR1 and YSYEKL for CDR2. Whole blood was collected in K2EDTA tubes by collaborating institutions according to the institutions' own protocols. Collaborator samples were shipped for TCRbeta analysis as frozen whole blood, isolated PBMCs, or DNA extracted from either sample type. As regards this clone: The specificity of this receptor is unknown. No clone much larger than this one lies a single base away; base qualities are absent.

Sequenced material: peripheral blood. The rearrangement joined TRBV4-1 to TRBJ1-1; possibly the D gene is TRBD1, per 6 matching bases. This TCR derives from a woman aged 70-85 years with acute or convalescent COVID-19. At the DNA level, the sequence is TGCGCCAGCAGCCAAGAACCCCCTACAGGGAAGGGTGAAGCTTTCTTT. This encodes CASSQEPPTGKGEAFF.